This T cell receptor beta chain was documented in a study of blood T cell repertoires in COVID-19. Study information: From T cells, B-cell-depleted T cells, or PBMCs came the material, which was cDNA or gDNA.

Cohort assignment relied on participant-reported clinical history. Germline CDR1 and CDR2: SEHNR and FQNEAQ (reference sequence). V lost 5 bases and J lost 3; bases outside the gene matches: 11. CDR3 length equals 16 residues. Assay used: immunoSEQ multiplex PCR; TCRdb lists only in-frame clones, some missing. The profile shows over 200,000 clones, about four fifths of them singletons. The chain combines TRBV7-9 with TRBJ2-3, with 7 bases matching TRBD1. The sequence derives from a man between 60 and 70 years old who had recovered from COVID-19. Specimen: PBMCs or T cells enriched from blood (not recorded which). In DNA, the CDR3 is TGTGCCAGCAGCCTGGAAGGGGGCGATTGGACAGATACGCAGTATTTT. Amino acid sequence: CASSLEGGDWTDTQYF.